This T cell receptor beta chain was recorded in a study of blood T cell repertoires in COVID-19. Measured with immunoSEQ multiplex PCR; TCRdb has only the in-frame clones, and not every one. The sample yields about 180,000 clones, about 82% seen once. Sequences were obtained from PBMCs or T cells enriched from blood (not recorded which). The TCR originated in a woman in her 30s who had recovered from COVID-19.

The CDR3 coding sequence is TGTGCCAGCAGCCCCGTCAGGGTTAATTCACCCCTCCACTTT. Encoded protein: CASSPVRVNSPLHF. The rearrangement joins TRBV7-6 to TRBJ1-6; weak D call: TRBD1 (5 bases). Germline V gene sequence: CDR1 SGHVS, CDR2 FNYEAQ. Trimming shortened V by 5 bases and J by 6 bases, and 11 bases separated the two germline ends. There are 14 residues in the CDR3.